The rows below give T cell receptor beta chains drawn from one sample of a study of cytomegalovirus exposure and HLA in healthy donors. Using immunoSEQ multiplex PCR, the repertoire was profiled, and TCRdb retains in-frame clones only, with some absent. This table has roughly 88,000 clones, 60% to 85% appearing once. Sequencing was carried out using PBMCs. These receptors originate from a young man in good health and CMV-seropositive. Both conserved end residues are part of each CDR3. Fields, in order: V gene, D gene, clone size, J gene, CDR3 DNA, CDR3 protein. A D gene is named only where the DNA matches it firmly. For some rows the clone size is stated as once, few or many, or as a class when expanded; others skip it.

V gene: TRBV5-1
D gene: TRBD2
clone size: NA
J gene: TRBJ2-1
CDR3 DNA: TGCGCCAGCAGCTTGGTGGCGGGAGTTAGGAATGAGCAGTTCTTC
CDR3 protein: CASSLVAGVRNEQFF

V gene: TRBV15
D gene: NA
clone size: NA
J gene: TRBJ1-1
CDR3 DNA: TGTGCCACCAGCAGACGGGGGGGAAGCACTGAAGCTTTCTTT
CDR3 protein: CATSRRGGSTEAFF

V gene: TRBV7-9
D gene: TRBD1
clone size: NA
J gene: TRBJ2-2
CDR3 DNA: TGTGCCAGCACGGGACAGGTTACCGGGGAGCTGTTTTTT
CDR3 protein: CASTGQVTGELFF

V gene: TRBV27
D gene: TRBD1
clone size: once
J gene: TRBJ1-6
CDR3 DNA: TGTGCCAGCACTCCAAAAGGGACAGGGGCCGTCGGGCGACCCCTCCACTTT
CDR3 protein: CASTPKGTGAVGRPLHF

V gene: TRBV9
D gene: TRBD2
clone size: NA
J gene: TRBJ2-2
CDR3 DNA: TGTGCCAGCACCGGCAGACTAGCGGGCACCGGGGAGCTGTTTTTT
CDR3 protein: CASTGRLAGTGELFF

V gene: TRBV6-1
D gene: NA
clone size: NA
J gene: TRBJ1-1
CDR3 DNA: TGTGCCAGCAAAGTGGGAGTCACTGAAGCTTTCTTT
CDR3 protein: CASKVGVTEAFF

V gene: TRBV9
D gene: TRBD1
clone size: NA
J gene: TRBJ1-2
CDR3 DNA: TGTGCCAGCAGCAATGGGACAGTCTATGGCTACACCTTC
CDR3 protein: CASSNGTVYGYTF

V gene: TRBV4-2
D gene: NA
clone size: NA
J gene: TRBJ2-3
CDR3 DNA: TGTGCCAGCTCCCGGGGGAGCTGGGGCACAGATACGCAGTATTTT
CDR3 protein: CASSRGSWGTDTQYF

V gene: TRBV27
D gene: TRBD2
clone size: NA
J gene: TRBJ2-2
CDR3 DNA: TGTGCCAGCAGTTTACTCCGGGCTAGCGGGAGGTTGGACACCGGGGAGCTGTTTTTT
CDR3 protein: CASSLLRASGRLDTGELFF

V gene: TRBV9
D gene: NA
clone size: NA
J gene: TRBJ2-2
CDR3 DNA: TGTGCCAGCAGCGCCGACGGACAGCCTACCGGGGAGCTGTTTTTT
CDR3 protein: CASSADGQPTGELFF

V gene: TRBV5-4
D gene: TRBD1
clone size: NA
J gene: TRBJ1-2
CDR3 DNA: TGTGCCAGCAGCGGCCGGGACAGCTATGGCTACACCTTC
CDR3 protein: CASSGRDSYGYTF

V gene: TRBV18
D gene: NA
clone size: NA
J gene: TRBJ2-2
CDR3 DNA: TGTGCCAGCTCACCCCAAAGAGGCACCGGGGAGCTGTTTTTT
CDR3 protein: CASSPQRGTGELFF

V gene: TRBV5-4
D gene: TRBD1
clone size: NA
J gene: TRBJ1-2
CDR3 DNA: TGTGCCAGCAGCTTGGCCCTCGGGACAGGGTATGGCTACACCTTC
CDR3 protein: CASSLALGTGYGYTF

V gene: TRBV27
D gene: TRBD1
clone size: NA
J gene: TRBJ1-5
CDR3 DNA: TGTGCCAGCAGCGTCGGACAGGGGAACAATCAGCCCCAGCATTTT
CDR3 protein: CASSVGQGNNQPQHF

V gene: TRBV28
D gene: NA
clone size: once
J gene: TRBJ1-5
CDR3 DNA: TGTGCCAGCAGGGAGGGCAATCAGCCCCAGCATTTT
CDR3 protein: CASREGNQPQHF

V gene: TRBV28
D gene: TRBD1
clone size: NA
J gene: TRBJ2-2
CDR3 DNA: TGTGCCAGTCAACGGGACAGGGACACCGGGGAGCTGTTTTTT
CDR3 protein: CASQRDRDTGELFF

V gene: TRBV7-6
D gene: TRBD1
clone size: once
J gene: TRBJ1-1
CDR3 DNA: TGTGCCAGCAGCCGGACAGGGACTGAAGCTTTCTTT
CDR3 protein: CASSRTGTEAFF

V gene: TRBV4-2
D gene: TRBD2
clone size: few
J gene: TRBJ2-7
CDR3 DNA: TGTGCCAGCAGCCGGACTAGCGGAACCTACGAGCAGTACTTC
CDR3 protein: CASSRTSGTYEQYF

V gene: TRBV5-1
D gene: TRBD1
clone size: NA
J gene: TRBJ1-1
CDR3 DNA: TGCGCCAGCAGCCCCGGGACAGGGGTTTATGACACTGAAGCTTTCTTT
CDR3 protein: CASSPGTGVYDTEAFF

V gene: TRBV6-6
D gene: NA
clone size: NA
J gene: TRBJ2-2
CDR3 DNA: TGTGCCAGCACCAGGGCCTACACCGGGGAGCTGTTTTTT
CDR3 protein: CASTRAYTGELFF

V gene: TRBV4-1
D gene: NA
clone size: NA
J gene: TRBJ1-3
CDR3 DNA: TGCGCCAGCAGCCATCCTACAGGGTCTGGAAACACCATATATTTT
CDR3 protein: CASSHPTGSGNTIYF

V gene: TRBV5-3
D gene: NA
clone size: few
J gene: TRBJ2-3
CDR3 DNA: TGTGCCAGAAGCGAGCCGGGACTGGGGGGCACAGATACGCAGTATTTT
CDR3 protein: CARSEPGLGGTDTQYF

V gene: TRBV27
D gene: NA
clone size: NA
J gene: TRBJ2-5
CDR3 DNA: TGTGCCAGCAGTAGCACCCGGCGGCAAGAGACCCAGTACTTC
CDR3 protein: CASSSTRRQETQYF